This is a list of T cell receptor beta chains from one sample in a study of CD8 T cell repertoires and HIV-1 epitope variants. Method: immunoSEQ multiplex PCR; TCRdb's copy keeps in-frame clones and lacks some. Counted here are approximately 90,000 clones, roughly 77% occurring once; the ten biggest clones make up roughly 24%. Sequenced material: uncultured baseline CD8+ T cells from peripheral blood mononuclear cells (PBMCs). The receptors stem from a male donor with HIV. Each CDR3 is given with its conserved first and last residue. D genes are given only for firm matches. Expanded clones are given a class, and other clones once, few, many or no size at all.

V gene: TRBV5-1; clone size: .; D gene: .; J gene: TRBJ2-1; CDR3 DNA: TGCGCCAGCAGCCCTACTGATAGGCGGGGCGATGAGCAGTTCTTC; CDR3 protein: CASSPTDRRGDEQFF
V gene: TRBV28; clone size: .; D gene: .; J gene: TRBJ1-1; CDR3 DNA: TGTGCCAGCACCTCCTCGGGGACGGGGTACACTGAAGCTTTCTTT; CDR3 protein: CASTSSGTGYTEAFF
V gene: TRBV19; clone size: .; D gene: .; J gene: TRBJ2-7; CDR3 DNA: TGTGCCAGTAGTCCCCGGGCGCTTTTCTACGAGCAGTACTTC; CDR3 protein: CASSPRALFYEQYF
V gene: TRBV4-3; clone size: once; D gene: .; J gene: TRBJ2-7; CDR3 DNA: TGCGCCAGCAGCCAAGAAGTTCTTTCCTACGAGCAGTACTTC; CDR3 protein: CASSQEVLSYEQYF
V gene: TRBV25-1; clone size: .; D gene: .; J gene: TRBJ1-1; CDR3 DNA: TGTGCCAGTGGAAGGGCCAGGTCGGAAGCTTTCTTT; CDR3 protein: CASGRARSEAFF
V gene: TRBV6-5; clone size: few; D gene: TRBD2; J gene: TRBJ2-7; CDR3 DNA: TGTGCCAGCAGTTATACGGGAGGGGAGCAGTACTTC; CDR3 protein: CASSYTGGEQYF
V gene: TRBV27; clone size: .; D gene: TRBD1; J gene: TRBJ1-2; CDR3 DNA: TGTGCCAGCAGTTTATCGGGGACAGGGGTTCTCTATGGCTACACCTTC; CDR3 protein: CASSLSGTGVLYGYTF
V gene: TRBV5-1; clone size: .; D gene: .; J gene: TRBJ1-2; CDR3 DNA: TGCGCCAGCAGCCGAGCGCAGGGTTCGGTCTATGGCTACACCTTC; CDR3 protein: CASSRAQGSVYGYTF
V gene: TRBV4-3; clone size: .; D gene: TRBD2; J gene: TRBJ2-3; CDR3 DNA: TGCGCCAGCAGCCAAACCGGGACTAGTGCGGCAGATACGCAGTATTTT; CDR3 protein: CASSQTGTSAADTQYF
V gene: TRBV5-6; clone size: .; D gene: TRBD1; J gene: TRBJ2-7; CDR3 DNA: TGTGCCAGCAGCTTGGCCGGGACAGGGTTCTACGAGCAGTACTTC; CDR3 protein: CASSLAGTGFYEQYF
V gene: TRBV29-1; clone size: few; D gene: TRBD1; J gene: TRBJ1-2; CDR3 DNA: TGCAGCGTTCCCGGGACAGGGTCAAATGGCTACACCTTC; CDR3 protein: CSVPGTGSNGYTF
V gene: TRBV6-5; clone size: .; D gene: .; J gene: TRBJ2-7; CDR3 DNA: TGTGCCAGCACGGGGAACTCCTACGAGCAGTACTTC; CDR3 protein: CASTGNSYEQYF
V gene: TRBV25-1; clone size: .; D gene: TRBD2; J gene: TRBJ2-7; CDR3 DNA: TGTGCCAGCAGTGAACCCGGGAGGGTTCACGAGCAGTACTTC; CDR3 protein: CASSEPGRVHEQYF
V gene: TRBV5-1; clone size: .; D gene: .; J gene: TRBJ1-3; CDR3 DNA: TGCGCCAGCAGCCCGGAGAGTCAAGACTCTGGAAACACCATATATTTT; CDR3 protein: CASSPESQDSGNTIYF
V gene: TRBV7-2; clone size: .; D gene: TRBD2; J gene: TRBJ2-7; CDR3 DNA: TGTGCCAGCAGCGTACCGGGACTAGCGGGGCGACCCTACGAGCAGTACTTC; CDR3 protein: CASSVPGLAGRPYEQYF
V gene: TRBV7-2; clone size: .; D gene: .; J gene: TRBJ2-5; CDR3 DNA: TGTGCCAGCAGCTTGTCTAAAGAGACCCAGTACTTC; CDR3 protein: CASSLSKETQYF
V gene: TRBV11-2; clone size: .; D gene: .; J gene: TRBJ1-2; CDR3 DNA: TGTGCCAGCAGCTTAACTGGGGGCTCCGTATATGGCTACACCTTC; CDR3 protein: CASSLTGGSVYGYTF
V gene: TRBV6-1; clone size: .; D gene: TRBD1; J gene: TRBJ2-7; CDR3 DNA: TGTGCCAGCAGAGGGGACAGGGAGAATTACGAGCAGTACTTC; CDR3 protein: CASRGDRENYEQYF
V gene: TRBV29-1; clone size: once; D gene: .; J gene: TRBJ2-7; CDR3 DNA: TGCAGCGTTATCAGGGGCAGTTCCTACGAGCAGTACTTC; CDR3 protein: CSVIRGSSYEQYF
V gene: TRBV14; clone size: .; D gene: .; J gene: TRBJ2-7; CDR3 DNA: TGTGCCAGCAGCCTCGCCGGGAGAATATACGAGCAGTACTTC; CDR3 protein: CASSLAGRIYEQYF
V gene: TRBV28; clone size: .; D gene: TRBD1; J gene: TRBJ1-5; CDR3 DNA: TGTGCCAGCAGCGCGGGGTCGGGACAGCTTCGTCAGCCCCAGCATTTT; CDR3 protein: CASSAGSGQLRQPQHF
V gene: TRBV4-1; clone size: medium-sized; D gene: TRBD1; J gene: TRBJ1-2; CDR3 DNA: TGCGCCAGCAGCCAAGATCCGCAGGGGGCGCAAAGCTATGGCTACACCTTC; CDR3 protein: CASSQDPQGAQSYGYTF
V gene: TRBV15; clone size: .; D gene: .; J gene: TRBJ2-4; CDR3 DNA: TGTGCCACCAGCAGAGCCCGATTCTCCGGGACCAAAAACATTCAGTACTTC; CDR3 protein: CATSRARFSGTKNIQYF
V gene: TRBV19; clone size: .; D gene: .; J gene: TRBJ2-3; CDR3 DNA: TGTGCCAGTAGTATTGGGGGTCCCGATGAGAAAGATACGCAGTATTTT; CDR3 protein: CASSIGGPDEKDTQYF
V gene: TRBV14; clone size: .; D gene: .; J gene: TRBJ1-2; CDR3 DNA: TGTGCCAGCAGCCCGATCGGGACAACTAACTATGGCTACACCTTC; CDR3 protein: CASSPIGTTNYGYTF
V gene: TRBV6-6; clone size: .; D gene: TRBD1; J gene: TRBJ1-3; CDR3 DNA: TGTGCCAGCAGGAACAGGGGATTGAATGGAAACACCATATATTTT; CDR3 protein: CASRNRGLNGNTIYF
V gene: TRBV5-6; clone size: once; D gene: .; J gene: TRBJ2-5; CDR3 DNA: TGTGCCAGCAGCACCCCTAGCGCGGGATTCCAAGAGACCCAGTACTTC; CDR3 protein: CASSTPSAGFQETQYF
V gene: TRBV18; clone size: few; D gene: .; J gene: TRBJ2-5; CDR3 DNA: TGTGCCAGCTCACGGACAGAGCAAGAGACCCAGTACTTC; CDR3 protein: CASSRTEQETQYF
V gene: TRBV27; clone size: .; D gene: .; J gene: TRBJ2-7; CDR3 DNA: TGTGCCAGCAGGGGTAACTCCTACGAGCAGTACTTC; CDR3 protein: CASRGNSYEQYF
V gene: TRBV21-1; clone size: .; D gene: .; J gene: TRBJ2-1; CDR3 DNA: TGTGCCAGCAGCATAAAAGGGGTGGACAATGAGCAGTTCTTC; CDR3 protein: CASSIKGVDNEQFF
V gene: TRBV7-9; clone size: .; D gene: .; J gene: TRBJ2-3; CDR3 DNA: TGTGCCAGCAGCTTGGTGGGAATGGCGCAGTATTTT; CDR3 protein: CASSLVGMAQYF
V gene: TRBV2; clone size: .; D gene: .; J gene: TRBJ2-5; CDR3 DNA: TGTGCCAGCACTTCCCCAGGTGGAGGCGGCGAGACCCAGTACTTC; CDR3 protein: CASTSPGGGGETQYF
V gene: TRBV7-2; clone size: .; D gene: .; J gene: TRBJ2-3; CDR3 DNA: TGTGCCAGCAGCTTAAATTCCGTCACAGATACGCAGTATTTT; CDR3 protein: CASSLNSVTDTQYF
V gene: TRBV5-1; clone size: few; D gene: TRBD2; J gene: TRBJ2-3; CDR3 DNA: TGCGCCAGCAGCTTGGTAGCGGGGGGGCGTGATACGCAGTATTTT; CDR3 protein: CASSLVAGGRDTQYF
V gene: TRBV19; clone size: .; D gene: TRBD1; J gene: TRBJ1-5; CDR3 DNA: TGTGCCAGTAGTATGACAGGGGGTCAGCCCCAGCATTTT; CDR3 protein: CASSMTGGQPQHF
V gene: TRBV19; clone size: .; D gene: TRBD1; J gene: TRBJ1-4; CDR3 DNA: TGTGCCAGTAGTATCGACAGGGGACAACGGGGTGAAAAACTGTTTTTT; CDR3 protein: CASSIDRGQRGEKLFF
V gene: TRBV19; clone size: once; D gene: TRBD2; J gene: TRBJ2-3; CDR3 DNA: TGTGCCAGTAGTGAACGGACTAGCGGCACAGATACGCAGTATTTT; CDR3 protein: CASSERTSGTDTQYF
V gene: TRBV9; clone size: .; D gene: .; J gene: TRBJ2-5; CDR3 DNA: TGTGCCAGCAGCCCGGGGACTCAGGAATCGGAGACCCAGTACTTC; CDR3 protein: CASSPGTQESETQYF
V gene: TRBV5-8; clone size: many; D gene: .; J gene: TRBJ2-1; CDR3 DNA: TGTGCCAGCAGCTTCGGGCAGGGCCTTGGGGAGCAGTTCTTC; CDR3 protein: CASSFGQGLGEQFF
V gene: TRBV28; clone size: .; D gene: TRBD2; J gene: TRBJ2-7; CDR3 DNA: TGTGCCAGCAGTTCCCCTTCATTAGCGGGGGGTAACGAGCAGTACTTC; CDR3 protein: CASSSPSLAGGNEQYF
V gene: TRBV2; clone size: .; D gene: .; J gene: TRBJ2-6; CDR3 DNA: TGTGCCAGCAGGATGGGGGTATCTGGGGCCAACGTCCTGACTTTC; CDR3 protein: CASRMGVSGANVLTF
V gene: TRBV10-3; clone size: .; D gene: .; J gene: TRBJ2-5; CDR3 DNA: TGTGCCATCAGTGAGTCGACGGGGAGGTTGGAGACCCAGTACTTC; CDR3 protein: CAISESTGRLETQYF
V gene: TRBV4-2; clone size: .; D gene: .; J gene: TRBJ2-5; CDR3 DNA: TGTGCCAGCAGCCGCAACCGGGACCAACAAGAGACCCAGTACTTC; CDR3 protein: CASSRNRDQQETQYF
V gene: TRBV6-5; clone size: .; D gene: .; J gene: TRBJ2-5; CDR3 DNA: TGTGCCAGCAGGCCTTCCGGGACACGCCAAGAGACCCAGTACTTC; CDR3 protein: CASRPSGTRQETQYF
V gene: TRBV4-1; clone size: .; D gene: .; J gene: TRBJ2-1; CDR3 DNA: TGCGCCAGCACCTCACAGGACCTGACAGGAACATACAATGAGCAGTTCTTC; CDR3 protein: CASTSQDLTGTYNEQFF
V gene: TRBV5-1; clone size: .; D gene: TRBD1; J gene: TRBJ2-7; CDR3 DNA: TGCGCCAGCAGCTTGGGAGCGGGACAGGGGGCTGAAGAGCAGTACTTC; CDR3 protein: CASSLGAGQGAEEQYF
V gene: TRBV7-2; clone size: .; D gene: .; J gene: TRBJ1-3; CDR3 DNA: TGTGCCAGCAGCTTCAAGGGGCAGGTCTCTGGAAACACCATATATTTT; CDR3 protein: CASSFKGQVSGNTIYF